The following is a TCR beta chain sequence with its context. The CDR3 is 15 residues long. The V segment lost 5 bases and the J segment 0 bases; nucleotides outside the gene matches: 5. CDR1 SGHTA and CDR2 FQGTGA come from the germline V gene. The data are from a study of T cell changes during pregnancy in multiple sclerosis. Libraries were prepared by immunoSEQ multiplex PCR; TCRdb keeps only in-frame clonotypes and omits some of them. The repertoire includes about 88,000 clones, roughly 90% of them detected once, and 1.5% to 1.9% sits in the top ten. The chain uses TRBV7-3 and TRBJ2-7; TRBD1 matches 9 bases. The material sequenced was peripheral blood, taken in the first trimester of pregnancy. The TCR originated in a female donor with multiple sclerosis, enrolled in a pregnancy study. The DNA for the CDR3 is TGTGCCAGCAGCCCCGGGACAGGGAACTCCTACGAGCAGTACTTC. The encoded protein is CASSPGTGNSYEQYF.